This TCR beta chain was sequenced during a study of T cells after yellow fever vaccination. This clonotype was counted a few times. Germline CDR1 and CDR2: SGHAT and FQNNGV. V lost 3 bases, J lost 1 base, and 13 bases stayed unmatched. The CDR3 has 20 residues. TCRdb re-derived calls from the 5' RACE reads in MiXCR, one entry per CDR3 protein. In the table there are about 630,000 distinct CDR3 sequences, roughly an eighth of which are singletons. The input for sequencing was PBMCs, taken on the day of the yellow fever booster vaccination. This clonotype originated in a man aged 25 to 45 who received the YFV17D yellow fever vaccine. The chain links TRBV11-2 to TRBJ2-2; 11 bases are a match to TRBD2. CDR3 sequence: CASSLTLLAGAPKNTGELFF. As DNA, the CDR3 is TGTGCCAGCAGCTTGACCTTACTAGCGGGAGCACCAAAGAACACCGGGGAGCTGTTTTTT.